This TCR beta chain was recovered during a study of cytomegalovirus exposure and HLA in healthy donors. Study-level points and caveats: In vitro checks showed that a few CMV-associated chains really do target CMV antigens. Reports described diagnosis of cytomegalovirus status by the classifier as highly specific and sensitive.

Turning to this clone: Its antigen is unidentified.

Using immunoSEQ multiplex PCR, the repertoire was profiled, and TCRdb retains in-frame clones only, with some absent. The sample contains 250,000 to 300,000 clones, about 86% of which appear only once. Material for sequencing was PBMCs. The TCR comes from a woman between 18 and 29 years old in good health and CMV-seronegative.

The CDR3 loop is CASSGQMDRPQHF. CDR3 DNA: TGTGCCAGCAGCGGACAGATGGATCGGCCCCAGCATTTT. The chain uses TRBV28 and TRBJ1-5, with D possibly being TRBD1 (6 bases). CDR3 length: 13 residues. V dropped 6 bases and J dropped 9 bases, with 15 bases sitting between them. Germline CDR1 reads MDHEN; CDR2 reads SYDVKM.